The T cell receptor beta chain described here comes from a study of radiation and T cells in renal cell carcinoma. Whole-study findings and limits: Top tumor clonotypes rose in blood 2 weeks post-radiation, then contracted. Baseline intratumoral clonotype presence is unknown without pretreatment biopsies.

The germline V and J ends were trimmed by 5 bases and 3 bases, with 10 bases remaining between them. Germline-derived CDR1 and CDR2 are MDHEN and SYDVKM. There are 13 residues in the CDR3. This clone came up once. Its target is not known. The time point is: baseline pretreatment blood. Treatment noted: 15 Gy SBRT to primary tumor, nephrectomy 4 weeks later. Assay used: immunoSEQ multiplex PCR; TCRdb lists only in-frame clones, some missing. Here the sample spans approximately 100,000 clones, 65% to 90% being singletons. Sample: blood, taken from a patient whose treatment included radiotherapy and nephrectomy. The chain recombines TRBV28 with TRBJ1-1, with D unresolved. This TCR was sampled from a man aged 50-59 years with renal cell carcinoma. In DNA, the CDR3 is TGTGCCAGCAGTCAAGATGCAGACACTGAAGCTTTCTTT. This codes for CASSQDADTEAFF.